This TCR beta chain was obtained from a study of blood T cell repertoires in COVID-19. Study background: The analysed material was cDNA or gDNA that came from T cells, B-cell-depleted T cells, or PBMCs.

This CDR3 has 13 residues. Trimming cost V 0 bases and J 6 bases, with 9 bases left between them. Libraries were prepared by immunoSEQ multiplex PCR; TCRdb keeps only in-frame clonotypes and omits some of them. The sample consists of approximately 210,000 clones, roughly nine tenths of them appearing once. The chain combines TRBV12-3 or TRBV12-4 with TRBJ2-7, with D perhaps TRBD1 (5 bases). This TCR was sampled from a man aged 35 to 55 with acute or convalescent COVID-19. Sequencing was carried out using peripheral blood. The CDR3 DNA sequence: TGTGCCAGCAGTTTAGCGTCGACAGTCGAGCAGTACTTC. Its translation: CASSLASTVEQYF.